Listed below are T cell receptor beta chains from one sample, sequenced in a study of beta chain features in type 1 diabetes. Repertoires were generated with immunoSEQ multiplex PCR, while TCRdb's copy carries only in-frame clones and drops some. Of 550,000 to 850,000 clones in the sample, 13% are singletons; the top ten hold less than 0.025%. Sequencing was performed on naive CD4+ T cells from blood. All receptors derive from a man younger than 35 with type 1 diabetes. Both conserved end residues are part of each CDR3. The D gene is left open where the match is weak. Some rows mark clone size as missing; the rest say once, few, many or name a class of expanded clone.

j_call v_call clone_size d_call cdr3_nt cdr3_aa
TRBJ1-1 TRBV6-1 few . TGTGCCAGCAGCATCATGAACACTGAAGCTTTCTTT CASSIMNTEAFF
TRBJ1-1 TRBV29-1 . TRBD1 TGCAGCGTTGAATACCCCCCTTGGACAGGGAGGAGGTCCAACACTGAAGCTTTCTTT CSVEYPPWTGRRSNTEAFF
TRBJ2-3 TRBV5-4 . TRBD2 TGTGCCAGCAGCTTGATCGGGAGACTAGCGGTGAGCACAGATACGCAGTATTTT CASSLIGRLAVSTDTQYF
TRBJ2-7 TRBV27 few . TGTGCCAGCAGCCGCCTTCAAGGGGAGCAGTACTTC CASSRLQGEQYF
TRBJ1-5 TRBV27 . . TGTGCCAGCAGTTTATCGAGTGACGGAGTTTATCAGCCCCAGCATTTT CASSLSSDGVYQPQHF
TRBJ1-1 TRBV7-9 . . TGTGCCAGCAGCACAGTCCGGAACACTGAAGCTTTCTTT CASSTVRNTEAFF
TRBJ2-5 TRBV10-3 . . TGTGCCACAACCAGGGAGAACCACCAAGAGACCCAGTACTTC CATTRENHQETQYF
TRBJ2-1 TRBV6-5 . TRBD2 TGTGCCAGCAGTTACTCAACGCCTAGCGGGGGCAATGAGCAGTTCTTC CASSYSTPSGGNEQFF
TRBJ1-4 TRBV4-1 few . TGCGCCAGCAGCCAAGAGGTTCGGGGGCTGCGAAAACTGTTTTTT CASSQEVRGLRKLFF
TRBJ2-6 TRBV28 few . TGTGCCAGCAGTCTAAAGGGAGCTGGGGCCAACGTCCTGACTTTC CASSLKGAGANVLTF
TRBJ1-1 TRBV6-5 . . TGTGCCAGCAGTTACTCGAGTGGGGCAGTGGGCACTGAAGCTTTCTTT CASSYSSGAVGTEAFF
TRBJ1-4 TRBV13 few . TGTGCCAGCAGCTCCCAGGATGAGGAAAAACTGTTTTTT CASSSQDEEKLFF
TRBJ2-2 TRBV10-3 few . TGTGCCATCAGTGCAGAACTAGTATACACCGGGGAGCTGTTTTTT CAISAELVYTGELFF
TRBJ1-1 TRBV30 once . TGTGCCTGGAGCCTGGGCCTCTCGGCAAACACTGAAGCTTTCTTT CAWSLGLSANTEAFF
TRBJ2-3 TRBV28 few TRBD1 TGTGCCAGCACCTCGGGACAGTATCTCACAGATACGCAGTATTTT CASTSGQYLTDTQYF
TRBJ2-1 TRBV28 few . TGTGCCAGCACCTCTAGTGCGGGGAACAATGAGCAGTTCTTC CASTSSAGNNEQFF
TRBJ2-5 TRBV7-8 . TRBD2 TGTGCCAGCAGCTTAGTACTAGCGGTAGAGACCCAGTACTTC CASSLVLAVETQYF
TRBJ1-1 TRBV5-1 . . TGCGCCAGCAGCATTGACCGAGACACTGAAGCTTTCTTT CASSIDRDTEAFF
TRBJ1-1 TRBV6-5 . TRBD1 TGTGCCAGCAGTTACTCAGGGGGCATTAACACTGAAGCTTTCTTT CASSYSGGINTEAFF
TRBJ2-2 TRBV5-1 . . TGCGCCAGCAGCTTCCTGGGGTCGAACACCGGGGAGCTGTTTTTT CASSFLGSNTGELFF
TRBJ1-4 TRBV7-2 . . TGTGCCAGCAGCCCTAACGCGGGGGAAAAACTGTTTTTT CASSPNAGEKLFF
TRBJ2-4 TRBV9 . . TGTGCCAGCAGCGGCGAGTTAAATGAGAACATTCAGTACTTC CASSGELNENIQYF
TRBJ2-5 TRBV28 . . TGTGCCAGCAGCGTGGAGACCCAGTACTTC CASSVETQYF
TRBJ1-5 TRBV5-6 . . TGTGCCAGCAGCTTGGTCGGTGCCGGGAATCAGCCCCAGCATTTT CASSLVGAGNQPQHF
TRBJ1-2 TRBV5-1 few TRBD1 TGCGCCAGCAGCCTCGGGACAGGGGATGGCTACACCTTC CASSLGTGDGYTF
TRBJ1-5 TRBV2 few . TGTGCCAGCAGTGAGACACGGGATCAGCCCCAGCATTTT CASSETRDQPQHF
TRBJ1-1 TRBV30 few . TGTGCCTGGAGTGTAAACATGAACACTGAAGCTTTCTTT CAWSVNMNTEAFF
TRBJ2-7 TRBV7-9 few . TGTGCCGGAGAAGTAAAGGGATCCTACGAGCAGTACTTC CAGEVKGSYEQYF
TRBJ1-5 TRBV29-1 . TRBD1 TGCAGCGTCGGGACAGCGAATCAGCCCCAGCATTTT CSVGTANQPQHF
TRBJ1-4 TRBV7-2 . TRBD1 TGTGCCAGCAGTCAAAGCCAGGGGGTGAAACTGTTTTTT CASSQSQGVKLFF
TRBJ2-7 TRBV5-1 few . TGCGCCAGCAGCCTCCGACAGAACTCCTACGAGCAGTACTTC CASSLRQNSYEQYF
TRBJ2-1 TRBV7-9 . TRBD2 TGTGCCAGCAGCTTAGTCGGCGGGGGGATCTCCTACAATGAGCAGTTCTTC CASSLVGGGISYNEQFF
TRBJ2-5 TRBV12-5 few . TGTGCTAGTGGTTTGGCCTACCTAGGGAGGGGGGATAAAGAGACCCAGTACTTC CASGLAYLGRGDKETQYF
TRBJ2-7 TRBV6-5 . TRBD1 TGTGCCAGCAGTCCCGGGACAGGGATGCTCTTC CASSPGTGMLF
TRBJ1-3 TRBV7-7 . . TGTGCCAGCAGCCCCACGACAGGAGCTGGAAACACCATATATTTT CASSPTTGAGNTIYF
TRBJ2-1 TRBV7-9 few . TGTGCCAGCAGCTTAGTCGCAGGCAATGAGCAGTTCTTC CASSLVAGNEQFF
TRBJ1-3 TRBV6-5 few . TGTGCCAGCATAGGGGATGGAAACACCATATATTTT CASIGDGNTIYF
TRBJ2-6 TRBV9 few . TGTGCCAGCAGCGCTGGACGGTACTCTGGGGCCAACGTCCTGACTTTC CASSAGRYSGANVLTF
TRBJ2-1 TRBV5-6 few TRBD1 TGTGCCAGCAGCTGGGGACAGAGCGATGAGCAGTTCTTC CASSWGQSDEQFF
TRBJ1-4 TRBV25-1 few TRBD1 TGTGCCAGCAGTGAGCACAGGGGTGGGGTTGAAAAACTGTTTTTT CASSEHRGGVEKLFF
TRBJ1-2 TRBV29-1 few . TGCAGCGTTGACGCCGGGGGATTTACGCTCTATGGCTACACCTTC CSVDAGGFTLYGYTF
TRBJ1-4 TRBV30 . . TGTGCCTGGAGTGGCCAGCCGGGGGAAAAACTGTTTTTT CAWSGQPGEKLFF
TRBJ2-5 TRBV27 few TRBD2 TGTGCCAGTCTTCCATGGGATGGGGGGGATGAGGAAGAGACCCAGTACTTC CASLPWDGGDEEETQYF
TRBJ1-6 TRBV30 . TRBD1 TGTGCCTGTCGGACAGGGAAGATGGGTGTTCGAAATAATTCACCCCTCCACTTT CACRTGKMGVRNNSPLHF
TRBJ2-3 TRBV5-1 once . TGCGCCAGCAGCGTCACAGATACGCAGTATTTT CASSVTDTQYF
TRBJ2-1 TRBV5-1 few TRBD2 TGCGCCAGCAGCCCTTCGGCGGGGGGTAGTTACAATGAGCAGTTCTTC CASSPSAGGSYNEQFF
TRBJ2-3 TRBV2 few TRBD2 TGTGCCAGCTTGGGACTAGTTGTTGCAGATACGCAGTATTTT CASLGLVVADTQYF
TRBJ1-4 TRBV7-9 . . TGTGCCAGCAGCTCGGTGGCTTCTGGTAATGAAAAACTGTTTTTT CASSSVASGNEKLFF
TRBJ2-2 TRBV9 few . TGTGCCAGCAGCGTAGTTAGGGGTTCGGAGCTGTTTTTT CASSVVRGSELFF
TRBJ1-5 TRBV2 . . TGTGCCAGCAGTGAAGGCGTGGGGGGTCAGCCCCAGCATTTT CASSEGVGGQPQHF
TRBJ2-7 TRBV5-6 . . TGTGCCAGCACCGGTCTGGGCGAGCAGTACTTC CASTGLGEQYF
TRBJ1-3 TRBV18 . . TGTGCCAGCTCACGGGCGGGATTTACCTCTGGAAACACCATATATTTT CASSRAGFTSGNTIYF
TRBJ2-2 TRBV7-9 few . TGTGCCAGCAGCTTGAGGGGGACACCGAACACCGGGGAGCTGTTTTTT CASSLRGTPNTGELFF